This T cell receptor beta chain was sequenced during a study of cytomegalovirus exposure and HLA in healthy donors. This clone was counted a few times. 60 Vbeta and 13 Jbeta primers were used in PCR. The assay was immunoSEQ multiplex PCR, and TCRdb's table has in-frame clones only and misses some. Among 99,000 or so clones listed, more than 75% were seen once. Per the germline V gene, CDR1 is SGHTA and CDR2 is FQGNSA. The CDR3 totals 14 residues. Between the trimmed V and J ends, which lost 1 base and 4 bases, there was a span of 10 bases. This chain connects TRBV7-2 to TRBJ1-2; D uncertain. The sequenced material came from PBMCs. The TCR sequence derives from a woman in her 40s in good health and CMV-seronegative. The CDR3 is CASSLGVRGYGYTF. CDR3 nucleotide sequence: TGTGCCAGCAGCTTAGGGGTCCGCGGCTATGGCTACACCTTC.